One sample yielded the 21 T cell receptor beta chains listed below, sequenced in a study of blood T cell repertoires in COVID-19. Here immunoSEQ multiplex PCR was the method, and the copy in TCRdb shows in-frame clones only, minus some. The sample consists of about 55,000 clones, 85% of them appearing once. The sequenced sample was peripheral blood. These receptors were taken from a human donor in a cohort sampled during active COVID-19.

The rearrangement joins TRBV5-1 to TRBJ2-1; D perhaps matches TRBD1 (5 bases). The CDR3 has 14 amino acids. The ends were cut back, 4 bases at V and 9 bases at J, with 17 bases in the middle. CDR1 is SGHRS, CDR2 YFSETQ, per germline. The CDR3 sequence is CASSPSVGQGEQFF. CDR3 sequence (DNA): TGCGCCAGCAGCCCCTCTGTGGGGCAGGGTGAGCAGTTCTTC.

The chain joins TRBV7-2 to TRBJ1-6, with TRBD1 matching 7 bases. Germline CDR1 reads SGHTA; CDR2 reads FQGNSA. Trimming at V came to 6 bases and at J to 9 bases, leaving 5 bases not matched to a gene. The CDR3 runs to 13 residues. The CDR3 sequence is CASSRDSSSPLHF. The CDR3 nucleotides are TGTGCCAGCAGTCGGGACAGTTCTTCACCCCTCCACTTT. Full variable domain (outside the CDR3, taken from reference TRBV7-2 and TRBJ1-6): GAGVSQSPSNKVTEKGKDVELRCDPISGHTALYWYRQSLGQGLEFLIYFQGNSAPDKSGLPSDRFSAERTGGSVSTLTIQRTQQEDSAVYLCASSRDSSSPLHFGNGTRLTVT.

CDR3 amino acids: CASSLAGGGSNEQFF. The CDR3 nucleotides read TGTGCCAGCAGCTTGGCTGGGGGGGGGAGCAATGAGCAGTTCTTC. V usage is TRBV5-4 and J usage is TRBJ2-1, with 7 bases matching TRBD2. CDR3 length: 15 residues. CDR1 SGHNT and CDR2 YYREEE come from the germline V gene (reference sequence). Losses at the gene ends were 0 bases for V and 6 bases for J; bases not matched to a gene: 6.

The chain uses TRBV24-1 and TRBJ2-7; 8 nucleotides line up with TRBD1. The CDR3 has 16 amino acids. V dropped 2 bases and J dropped 5; count of bases not matched to a gene: 10. Germline V gives CDR1 KGHDR, CDR2 SFDVKD. The DNA for the CDR3 is TGTGCCACCAGTGATTCTGGACAGGGAGGTTTCCACGAGCAGTACTTC. It yields the protein CATSDSGQGGFHEQYF.

This clone was observed a handful of times. V usage is TRBV27 and J usage is TRBJ1-5; 8 positions agree with TRBD1. The trim removed 1 base at V and 11 bases at J, leaving 10 bases unmatched. The CDR3 extends over 15 amino acids. CDR1 MNHEY and CDR2 SMNVEV come from the germline V gene (reference sequence). The CDR3 loop reads CASSLFPGGLEAQHF. CDR3 DNA sequence: TGTGCCAGCAGTTTATTCCCAGGGGGCTTGGAGGCCCAGCATTTT.

With respect to this clone: Germline is not matched at one junction end, which may reflect a read error. The V and J genes are TRBV27 and TRBJ2-1, with 9 bases that match TRBD2. CDR1 MNHEY and CDR2 SMNVEV come from the germline V gene (reference sequence). CDR3 length: 13 residues. The CDR3 DNA follows: TGTGCCAGCAGTTATTCTAGCGGGGCCGCCCGGATCTTC. Protein sequence: CASSYSSGAARIF.

The genes are TRBV4-1 and TRBJ1-4, with D perhaps TRBD1 (6 bases). V was shortened by 3 bases and J by 8 bases, with 31 bases between the two germline ends. The CDR3 length is 20 residues. Germline V CDR1 and CDR2: MGHRA, YSYEKL. In DNA, the CDR3 is TGCGCCAGCAGCCAGCTCCCCCGCGGGGGGGCCGGAGGGGCGGGGGAAAAACTGTTTTTT. Amino acid sequence: CASSQLPRGGAGGAGEKLFF.

The chain carries TRBV28 and TRBJ2-1; TRBD1 is a possible D gene (5 bases). With 5 bases removed from V and 1 base from J, the gap between germline ends came to 12 bases. Germline-derived CDR1 and CDR2 are MDHEN and SYDVKM. This CDR3 region has 15 residues. CDR3 protein: CASSGVGASYNEQFF. In DNA form, the CDR3 reads TGTGCCAGCAGTGGGGTTGGGGCTTCCTACAATGAGCAGTTCTTC.

This chain joins TRBV19 and TRBJ2-2; TRBD2 matches at 13 bases. The CDR3 runs to 17 residues. Germline V gives CDR1 LNHDA, CDR2 SQIVND (reference sequence). V shed 3 bases and J 3 bases; nucleotides not matched to a gene: 4. This chain's CDR3 is CASSIGGLAGHTGELFF. The CDR3 DNA is TGTGCCAGTAGTATTGGGGGACTAGCGGGACACACCGGGGAGCTGTTTTTT.

J is TRBJ2-7 and V is TRBV28; TRBD2 aligns across 7 bases. Germline trimming cut 5 bases from V and 2 bases from J; bases unmatched to any gene: 9. There are 15 residues in the CDR3. From germline, CDR1 is MDHEN and CDR2 SYDVKM. DNA for the CDR3: TGTGCCAGCAGTGGCCGGGGGAGGGCCCCCTACGAGCAGTACTTC. Encoded protein: CASSGRGRAPYEQYF. Using reference TRBV28 and TRBJ2-7 for the parts outside the CDR3, the full variable domain is DVKVTQSSRYLVKRTGEKVFLECVQDMDHENMFWYRQDPGLGLRLIYFSYDVKMKEKGDIPEGYSVSREKKERFSLILESASTNQTSMYLCASSGRGRAPYEQYFGPGTRLTVT.

This CDR3 reads CATGKAGDEQFF. Here the CDR3 DNA reads TGTGCCACCGGAAAAGCGGGGGATGAGCAGTTCTTC. The rearrangement links TRBV24-1 to TRBJ2-1, with 8 bases lining up with TRBD2. In germline, CDR1 is KGHDR, CDR2 SFDVKD. V lost 9 bases and J lost 8; bases outside the gene matches: 5. This CDR3 contains 12 residues.

The chain has TRBV2 and TRBJ2-5; 7 bases match TRBD2. Germline-derived CDR1 and CDR2 are SNHLY and FYNNEI. The CDR3 has 13 residues. With V trimmed by 7 bases and J by 2 bases, 4 bases remained unmatched. CDR3 coding DNA: TGTGCCAGCATAGCGGGTACGCAAGAGACCCAGTACTTC. It is translated as CASIAGTQETQYF. The full variable domain, with the rest looked up from reference TRBV2 and TRBJ2-5, is EPEVTQTPSHQVTQMGQEVILRCVPISNHLYFYWYRQILGQKVEFLVSFYNNEISEKSEIFDDQFSVERPDGSNFTLKIRSTKLEDSAMYFCASIAGTQETQYFGPGTRLLVL.

This clone was seen only once. This sequence joins TRBV29-1 and TRBJ1-2, with 9 nucleotides matching TRBD1. Germline-derived CDR1 and CDR2 are SQVTM and ANQGSEA. V was clipped by 7 bases and J by 6 bases; unmatched bases: 3. This CDR3 has 11 amino acids. In DNA, the CDR3 is TGCAGCGGCCGACAGGGGGATGGCTACACCTTC. This encodes CSGRQGDGYTF.

This clone has just a few counts. The rearrangement uses TRBV7-2 and TRBJ1-5; no reliable D call. V shed 4 bases and J shed 6 bases, with 10 bases lying between them. The length of the CDR3 is 13 residues. In germline, CDR1 is SGHTA, CDR2 FQGNSA. The CDR3 DNA is TGTGCCAGCAGCTCATCTCTAGCTCAGCCCCAGCATTTT. This codes for CASSSSLAQPQHF.

J is TRBJ2-1 and V is TRBV7-3, with 11 nucleotides matching TRBD1. The V segment lost 5 bases and the J segment 7 bases; nucleotides outside the gene matches: 4. This CDR3 comprises 14 residues. Germline CDR1 is SGHTA and CDR2 is FQGTGA. The CDR3 spells CASSGQGAVNEQFF. Here the CDR3 DNA reads TGTGCCAGCAGCGGACAGGGGGCGGTTAATGAGCAGTTCTTC.

The sample holds a few counts of this clone. The chain links TRBV27 to TRBJ2-3, with D possibly being TRBD1 (6 bases). CDR1 is MNHEY and CDR2 is SMNVEV in the germline V gene (reference sequence). Trimming took off 2 bases at V and 2 bases at J, with 11 bases between the two ends. The CDR3 is 15 amino acids. CDR3 nucleotide sequence: TGTGCCAGCAGTTTAGGGGGCTACCACACAGATACGCAGTATTTT. Residues: CASSLGGYHTDTQYF.

In its sample, this clone was seen many times. The chain is built from TRBV19 and TRBJ2-2, with D tentatively TRBD1 (7 bases). The CDR3 has 16 residues. The V end was cut by 1 base, the J end by 0 bases, with 9 bases between. The germline V gene has CDR1 LNHDA and CDR2 SQIVND (reference sequence). CDR3 nucleotide sequence: TGTGCCAGTAGTATAGGCGGGACAGCGAACACCGGGGAGCTGTTTTTT. It yields the protein CASSIGGTANTGELFF.

The rearrangement links TRBV7-3 to TRBJ2-3; D is ambiguous. Germline V gives CDR1 SGHTA, CDR2 FQGTGA. CDR3 size: 12 residues. Trimming stripped 5 bases from V and 6 bases from J, with 9 bases between. CDR3 nucleotide sequence: TGTGCCAGCAGCATAGATCCCGATACGCAGTATTTT. The encoded protein is CASSIDPDTQYF.

The sample holds one count of this clone. V and J are TRBV28 and TRBJ2-3; TRBD2 might be the D (5 bases). Deletions cut 8 bases from V and 0 bases from J, with 18 bases between. CDR3 size: 16 residues. CDR1 and CDR2 from the germline V gene are MDHEN and SYDVKM. The CDR3 reads CASLVREPISTDTQYF. The CDR3 coding sequence is TGTGCCAGCCTGGTGAGGGAGCCGATTAGCACAGATACGCAGTATTTT.

This chain connects TRBV28 to TRBJ2-7; the D gene is possibly TRBD2 (6 bases). The ends were cut back, 4 bases at V and 4 bases at J, with 26 bases in the middle. The CDR3 runs 18 residues. Germline CDR1 MDHEN, CDR2 SYDVKM. CDR3 sequence: CASSSPSGEEGGWYEQYF. For the CDR3, the DNA is TGTGCCAGCAGTTCTCCCTCCGGCGAGGAGGGTGGATGGTACGAGCAGTACTTC. Together with reference TRBV28 and TRBJ2-7, the CDR3 gives the full variable domain: DVKVTQSSRYLVKRTGEKVFLECVQDMDHENMFWYRQDPGLGLRLIYFSYDVKMKEKGDIPEGYSVSREKKERFSLILESASTNQTSMYLCASSSPSGEEGGWYEQYFGPGTRLTVT.

This clone was counted between two and nine times. The rearrangement joins TRBV5-1 to TRBJ1-1; 10 bases match TRBD1. Unmatched junction bases numbered 6, after V lost 1 base and J lost 6 bases. Germline CDR1 and CDR2: SGHRS and YFSETQ. The CDR3 extends over 15 amino acids. Here the CDR3 reads CASSLIGTGEAEAFF. The CDR3 coding sequence is TGCGCCAGCAGCTTGATCGGGACAGGGGAGGCTGAAGCTTTCTTT.